These T cell receptor beta chains were read from a single sample in a study of T cell responses to AZD1222 COVID-19 vaccine. Method: immunoSEQ multiplex PCR; TCRdb's copy keeps in-frame clones and lacks some. Altogether tens of thousands of clones are present, 75% to 85% being singletons, with the ten largest covering about 20%. The sample here was peripheral blood, taken on day 0 of AZD1222 vaccination. Receptor source: an adult in good health. Each CDR3 is given with its conserved first and last residue. The order of the fields is clone size, D gene, J gene, CDR3 length, V gene, CDR3 protein, CDR3 DNA. A D gene is named only where the DNA matches it firmly. Size values are once, few and many counts, or a class for expanded clones, and some rows have none.

clone_size: -
d_call: -
j_call: TRBJ2-7
cdr3_length: 14
v_call: TRBV21-1
cdr3_aa: CASSNRAGPYEQYF
cdr3_nt: TGTGCCAGCAGCAATCGGGCAGGCCCCTACGAGCAGTACTTC

clone_size: -
d_call: TRBD1
j_call: TRBJ1-2
cdr3_length: 14
v_call: TRBV5-1
cdr3_aa: CASNPQGWNYGYTF
cdr3_nt: TGCGCCAGCAACCCACAGGGGTGGAACTATGGCTACACCTTC

clone_size: -
d_call: TRBD1
j_call: TRBJ1-2
cdr3_length: 12
v_call: TRBV19
cdr3_aa: CASSTRQGGYTF
cdr3_nt: TGTGCCAGTAGTACCCGACAGGGTGGCTACACCTTC

clone_size: once
d_call: TRBD1
j_call: TRBJ1-4
cdr3_length: 14
v_call: TRBV6-5
cdr3_aa: CASRETGAGEKLFF
cdr3_nt: TGTGCCAGCAGAGAGACAGGGGCCGGGGAAAAACTGTTTTTT

clone_size: -
d_call: -
j_call: TRBJ2-6
cdr3_length: 15
v_call: TRBV28
cdr3_aa: CASKGGGAGANVLTF
cdr3_nt: TGTGCCAGCAAGGGTGGAGGGGCTGGGGCCAACGTCCTGACTTTC

clone_size: -
d_call: -
j_call: TRBJ1-5
cdr3_length: 14
v_call: TRBV30
cdr3_aa: CAWSGVGSNQPQHF
cdr3_nt: TGTGCCTGGAGTGGTGTGGGGAGCAATCAGCCCCAGCATTTT

clone_size: -
d_call: -
j_call: TRBJ2-2
cdr3_length: 11
v_call: TRBV12-3/TRBV12-4
cdr3_aa: CASRATGELFF
cdr3_nt: TGTGCCAGCAGAGCAACCGGGGAGCTGTTTTTT

clone_size: -
d_call: TRBD1
j_call: TRBJ1-5
cdr3_length: 13
v_call: TRBV2
cdr3_aa: CASNTGGGQPQHF
cdr3_nt: TGTGCCAGCAATACAGGGGGCGGTCAGCCCCAGCATTTT

clone_size: few
d_call: -
j_call: TRBJ2-7
cdr3_length: 15
v_call: TRBV6-5
cdr3_aa: CASSPPGHLSYEQYF
cdr3_nt: TGTGCCAGCAGTCCGCCGGGACATCTCTCGTACGAGCAGTACTTC

clone_size: -
d_call: -
j_call: TRBJ2-1
cdr3_length: 16
v_call: TRBV7-8
cdr3_aa: CASSPRARGLRDEQFF
cdr3_nt: TGTGCCAGCAGCCCCCGAGCCCGGGGACTCCGGGATGAGCAGTTCTTC

clone_size: -
d_call: TRBD1
j_call: TRBJ2-1
cdr3_length: 14
v_call: TRBV28
cdr3_aa: CASSLAGGAGEQFF
cdr3_nt: TGTGCCAGCAGTTTGGCAGGGGGCGCAGGTGAGCAGTTCTTC

clone_size: -
d_call: TRBD1
j_call: TRBJ1-1
cdr3_length: 14
v_call: TRBV5-1
cdr3_aa: CASSFRTGGAEAFF
cdr3_nt: TGCGCCAGCAGTTTTCGCACAGGGGGCGCGGAAGCTTTCTTT

clone_size: -
d_call: TRBD2
j_call: TRBJ2-5
cdr3_length: 17
v_call: TRBV5-6
cdr3_aa: CASSYGLAGGIEETQYF
cdr3_nt: TGTGCCAGCAGCTATGGACTAGCGGGGGGGATAGAAGAGACCCAGTACTTC

clone_size: -
d_call: TRBD1
j_call: TRBJ1-2
cdr3_length: 15
v_call: TRBV30
cdr3_aa: CAWSLGGQGALGYTF
cdr3_nt: TGTGCCTGGAGTCTAGGAGGACAGGGGGCTCTTGGCTACACCTTC

clone_size: -
d_call: TRBD1
j_call: TRBJ1-6
cdr3_length: 14
v_call: TRBV7-9
cdr3_aa: CASSAPGQQSPLHF
cdr3_nt: TGTGCCAGCAGCGCCCCGGGACAGCAATCACCCCTCCACTTT

clone_size: -
d_call: TRBD2
j_call: TRBJ2-3
cdr3_length: 15
v_call: TRBV7-9
cdr3_aa: CAVGVLAGFTDTQYF
cdr3_nt: TGTGCCGTTGGGGTTCTAGCGGGTTTCACAGATACGCAGTATTTT

clone_size: -
d_call: -
j_call: TRBJ2-1
cdr3_length: 16
v_call: TRBV19
cdr3_aa: CASSIGGLNAYNEQFF
cdr3_nt: TGTGCCAGTAGTATAGGGGGTCTCAATGCCTACAATGAGCAGTTCTTC

clone_size: once
d_call: TRBD1
j_call: TRBJ2-7
cdr3_length: 16
v_call: TRBV10-2
cdr3_aa: CASSSLGQGLTYEQYF
cdr3_nt: TGCGCCAGCAGTTCCTTAGGACAGGGGTTAACCTACGAGCAGTACTTC

clone_size: -
d_call: -
j_call: TRBJ1-2
cdr3_length: 14
v_call: TRBV5-4
cdr3_aa: CASSKDQGNRGYTF
cdr3_nt: TGTGCCAGCAGCAAGGACCAGGGAAATCGTGGCTACACCTTC

clone_size: few
d_call: TRBD1
j_call: TRBJ2-7
cdr3_length: 13
v_call: TRBV6-5
cdr3_aa: CASGDRGPYEQYF
cdr3_nt: TGTGCCAGTGGGGACAGGGGTCCCTACGAGCAGTACTTC

clone_size: few
d_call: -
j_call: TRBJ1-4
cdr3_length: 13
v_call: TRBV2
cdr3_aa: CASSGGADEKLFF
cdr3_nt: TGTGCCAGCAGTGGCGGGGCGGATGAAAAACTGTTTTTT

clone_size: many
d_call: TRBD1
j_call: TRBJ1-2
cdr3_length: 14
v_call: TRBV30
cdr3_aa: CAWKAGTENYGYTF
cdr3_nt: TGTGCCTGGAAGGCCGGGACAGAGAACTATGGCTACACCTTC

clone_size: -
d_call: -
j_call: TRBJ2-1
cdr3_length: 13
v_call: TRBV10-3
cdr3_aa: CAISRDTYNEQFF
cdr3_nt: TGTGCCATCAGCCGAGACACATACAATGAGCAGTTCTTC

clone_size: -
d_call: -
j_call: TRBJ1-6
cdr3_length: 14
v_call: TRBV2
cdr3_aa: CASKPAARNSPLHF
cdr3_nt: TGTGCCAGCAAACCGGCGGCACGAAATTCACCCCTCCACTTT

clone_size: -
d_call: TRBD1
j_call: TRBJ1-3
cdr3_length: 17
v_call: TRBV3-1/TRBV3-2
cdr3_aa: CASSQDGLTTGGNTIYF
cdr3_nt: TGTGCCAGCAGCCAAGATGGCTTAACGACAGGGGGAAACACCATATATTTT

clone_size: -
d_call: TRBD1
j_call: TRBJ2-2
cdr3_length: 17
v_call: TRBV5-4
cdr3_aa: CASRTSPGQKIPGELFF
cdr3_nt: TGTGCCAGCAGAACCTCTCCGGGACAGAAAATCCCCGGGGAGCTGTTTTTT

clone_size: -
d_call: TRBD1
j_call: TRBJ2-1
cdr3_length: 13
v_call: TRBV11-2
cdr3_aa: CASGTGGEGEQFF
cdr3_nt: TGTGCCAGCGGGACAGGGGGGGAGGGTGAGCAGTTCTTC

clone_size: few
d_call: -
j_call: TRBJ1-5
cdr3_length: 13
v_call: TRBV28
cdr3_aa: CASSQYSNQPQHF
cdr3_nt: TGTGCCAGCTCACAGTATAGCAATCAGCCCCAGCATTTT